This T cell receptor (beta chain) was recovered during a study of siplizumab effects on memory and regulatory T cells. The study, taken as a whole, reports: For siplizumab cultures, the suppressive function of their proliferating Tregs was not confirmed. Poor capture below about 10^-5 frequency left most alloreactive clones unmapped to unstimulated subsets. Naive T cells seemed more diverse than memory cells; they also seemed major alloresponse contributors. Some alloreactive sequences were traceable to unstimulated CD4+ memory cells, and siplizumab significantly reduced them.

Trimming cost V 2 bases and J 6 bases; bases outside gene matches: 5. This CDR3 is 15 amino acids long. The germline gives CDR1 SGHNT, CDR2 YENEEA. TCRdb's copy holds only in-frame clones and misses some; the assay was immunoSEQ multiplex PCR. The repertoire holds 100,000 to 120,000 clones, with around nine tenths as singletons. About this clone itself: Its antigen is undetermined.

The specimen was CD4+ T cells sorted from blood. The source is a human donor in good health. The chain combines TRBV11-3 with TRBJ2-1; 9 bases align to TRBD2. In DNA form, the CDR3 reads TGTGCCAGCAGCTTACAAGGACTAGCGCCCAATGAGCAGTTCTTC. It yields the protein CASSLQGLAPNEQFF.